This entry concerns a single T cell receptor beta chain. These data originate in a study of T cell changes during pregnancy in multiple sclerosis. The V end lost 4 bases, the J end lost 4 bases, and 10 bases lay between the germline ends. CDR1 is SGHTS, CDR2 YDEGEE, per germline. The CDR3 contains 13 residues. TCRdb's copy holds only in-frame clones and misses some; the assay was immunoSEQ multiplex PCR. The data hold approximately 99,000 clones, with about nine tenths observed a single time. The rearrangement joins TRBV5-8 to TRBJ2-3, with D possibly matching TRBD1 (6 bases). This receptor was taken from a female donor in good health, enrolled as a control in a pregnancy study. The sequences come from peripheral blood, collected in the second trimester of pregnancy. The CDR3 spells CASSASGADTQYF. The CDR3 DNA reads TGTGCCAGCAGCGCATCAGGGGCAGATACGCAGTATTTT.